Below, 5 T cell receptor beta chains from the same sample are listed, as sequenced in a study of T cell repertoires in cytomegalovirus infection. Each CDR3 protein is one row after TCRdb ran MiXCR on the reads. The sample contains 65,000 to 90,000 distinct CDR3 sequences, less than 4.5% of which appear only once. The sample comprised PBMCs. The receptors shown here come from a human donor in good health (CMV status not recorded). Some clones in this sample may be carry-over from other donors' samples.

This clonotype occurred many times. CDR3 nucleotides: TGTGCCATCAGTGAGTCTGCCAGGGTTGTTGAAGCTTTCTTT. Translated: CAISESARVVEAFF. This chain uses TRBV10-3 with TRBJ1-1; weak D call: TRBD1 (5 bases). V was pared by 0 bases and J by 7 bases, with 12 bases between. Germline CDR1 is ENHRY and CDR2 is SYGVKD. The CDR3 spans 14 residues.

This clonotype was observed many times. This chain links TRBV11-2 with TRBJ2-6, with 7 bases aligning to TRBD2. The CDR3 runs 17 residues. The V and J ends lost 5 bases and 0 bases, in that order; junction bases with no gene match: 7. The V gene's germline CDR1 is SGHAT and CDR2 FQNNGV. CDR3 residues: CASSPRLATSGANVLTF. The CDR3, as DNA: TGTGCCAGCAGCCCTCGACTAGCTACCTCTGGGGCCAACGTCCTGACTTTC. Full variable domain (rest looked up from reference TRBV11-2 and TRBJ2-6): EAGVAQSPRYKIIEKRQSVAFWCNPISGHATLYWYQQILGQGPKLLIQFQNNGVVDDSQLPKDRFSAERLKGVDSTLKIQPAKLEDSAVYLCASSPRLATSGANVLTFGAGSRLTVL.

This clonotype has a count of ten or more. The genes are TRBV7-8 and TRBJ2-3, with no clear D. Trimming pared 4 bases from V and 5 bases from J, leaving 19 bases between. Germline V CDR1 and CDR2: SGHVS, FQNEAQ. CDR3 size: 16 residues. CDR3 DNA: TGTGCCAGCAGCTCGCCGAAACAACGCGTGAGAGATACGCAGTATTTT. Residues: CASSSPKQRVRDTQYF.

This clonotype was counted at least ten times. This chain uses TRBV27 with TRBJ1-5; D unresolved. The germline gives CDR1 MNHEY, CDR2 SMNVEV (reference sequence). The CDR3 is 15 amino acids. Trimming took off 2 bases at V and 3 bases at J, with 11 bases between the two ends. CDR3 sequence: CASSLGSGHNQPQHF. For the CDR3, the DNA is TGTGCCAGCAGTTTAGGGTCAGGCCACAATCAGCCCCAGCATTTT.

This clonotype was seen repeatedly, ten times or more. CDR3 loop: CSAKEPPLNEKLFF. CDR3 nucleotides: TGCAGTGCTAAGGAGCCGCCATTGAATGAAAAACTGTTTTTT. The chain combines TRBV20-1 with TRBJ1-4, with D uncertain. Germline CDR1 reads DFQATT; CDR2 reads SNEGSKA (reference sequence). CDR3 length: 14 residues. V was clipped by 4 bases and J by 5 bases, with 14 bases between them.